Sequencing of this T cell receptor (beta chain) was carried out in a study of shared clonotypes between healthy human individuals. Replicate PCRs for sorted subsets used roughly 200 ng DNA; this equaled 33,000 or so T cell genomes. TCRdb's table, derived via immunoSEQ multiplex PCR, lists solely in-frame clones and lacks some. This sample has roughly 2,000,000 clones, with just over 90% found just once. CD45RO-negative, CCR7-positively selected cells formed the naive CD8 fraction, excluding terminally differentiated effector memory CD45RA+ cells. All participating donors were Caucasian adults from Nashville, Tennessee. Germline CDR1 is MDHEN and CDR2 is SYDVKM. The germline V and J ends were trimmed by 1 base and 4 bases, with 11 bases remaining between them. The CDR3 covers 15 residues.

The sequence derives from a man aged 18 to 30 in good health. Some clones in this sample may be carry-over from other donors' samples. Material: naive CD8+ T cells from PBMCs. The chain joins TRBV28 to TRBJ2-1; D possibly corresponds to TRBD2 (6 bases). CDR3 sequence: CASSLYAGLYNEQFF. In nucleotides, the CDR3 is TGTGCCAGCAGTTTATATGCGGGGTTATACAATGAGCAGTTCTTC.